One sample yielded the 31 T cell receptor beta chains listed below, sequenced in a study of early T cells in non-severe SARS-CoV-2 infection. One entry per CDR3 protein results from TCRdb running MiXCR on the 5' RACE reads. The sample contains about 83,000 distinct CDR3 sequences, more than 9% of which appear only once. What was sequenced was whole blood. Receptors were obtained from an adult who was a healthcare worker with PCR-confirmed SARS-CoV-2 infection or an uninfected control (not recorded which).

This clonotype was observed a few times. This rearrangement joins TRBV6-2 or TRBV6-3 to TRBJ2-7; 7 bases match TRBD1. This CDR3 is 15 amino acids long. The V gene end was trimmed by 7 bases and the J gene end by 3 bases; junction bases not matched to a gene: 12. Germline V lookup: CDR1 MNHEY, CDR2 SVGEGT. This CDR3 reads CASTAPGTVFYEQYF. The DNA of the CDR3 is TGTGCCAGCACTGCCCCCGGGACAGTCTTCTACGAGCAGTACTTC.

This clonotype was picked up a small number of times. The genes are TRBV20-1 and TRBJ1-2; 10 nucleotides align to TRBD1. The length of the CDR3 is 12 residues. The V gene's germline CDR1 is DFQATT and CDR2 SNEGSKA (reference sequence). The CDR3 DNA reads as TGCAACGCGAGACAGGGGGCTGGTGGCTACACCTTC. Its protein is CNARQGAGGYTF.

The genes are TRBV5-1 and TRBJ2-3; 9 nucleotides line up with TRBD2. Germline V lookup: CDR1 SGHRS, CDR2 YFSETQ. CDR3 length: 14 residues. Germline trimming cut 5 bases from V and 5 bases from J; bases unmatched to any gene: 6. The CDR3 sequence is CASRLFSGRDTQYF. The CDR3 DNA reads TGCGCCAGCAGGCTCTTTAGCGGGAGAGATACGCAGTATTTT.

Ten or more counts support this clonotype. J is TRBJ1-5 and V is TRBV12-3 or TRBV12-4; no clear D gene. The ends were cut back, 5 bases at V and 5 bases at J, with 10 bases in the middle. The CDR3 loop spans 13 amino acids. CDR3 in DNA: TGTGCCAGCAGTCTCGGTCCCGATCAGCCCCAGCATTTT. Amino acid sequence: CASSLGPDQPQHF.

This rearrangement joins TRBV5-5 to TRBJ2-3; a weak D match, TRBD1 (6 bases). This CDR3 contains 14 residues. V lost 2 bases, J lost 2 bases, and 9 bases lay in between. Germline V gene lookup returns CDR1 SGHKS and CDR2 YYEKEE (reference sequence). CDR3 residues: CASSLQGYTDTQYF. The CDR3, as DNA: TGTGCCAGCAGCTTACAGGGCTACACAGATACGCAGTATTTT.

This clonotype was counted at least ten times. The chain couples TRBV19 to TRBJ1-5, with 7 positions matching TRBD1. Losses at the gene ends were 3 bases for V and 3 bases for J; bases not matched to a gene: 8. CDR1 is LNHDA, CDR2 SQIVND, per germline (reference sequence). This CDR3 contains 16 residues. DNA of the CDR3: TGTGCCAGTAGTATCGGACAGGAGCCCGTCAATCAGCCCCAGCATTTT. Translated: CASSIGQEPVNQPQHF.

CDR3 protein: CASSLAGATYEQYF. For the CDR3, the DNA is TGTGCCAGCTCACTAGCGGGTGCAACCTACGAGCAGTACTTC. The chain links TRBV18 to TRBJ2-7, with 7 bases lining up with TRBD2. Germline V gene data show CDR1 as KGHSH and CDR2 as LQKENI. CDR3 length: 14 residues. Trimming took 4 bases from V and 2 from J; bases not matched to a gene: 5.

For the CDR3, the DNA is TGTGCCAGCAGGCCAAGCTTTTATTCGGGGCGCGGATTCAATCAGCCCCAGCATTTT. It is translated as CASRPSFYSGRGFNQPQHF. The V call is TRBV6-6, the J call TRBJ1-5, with D possibly being TRBD1 (5 bases). From germline, CDR1 is MNHNY and CDR2 SVGAGI (reference sequence). The CDR3 is made up of 19 amino acids. Trimming removed 6 bases from V and 3 bases from J, with 27 bases in between.

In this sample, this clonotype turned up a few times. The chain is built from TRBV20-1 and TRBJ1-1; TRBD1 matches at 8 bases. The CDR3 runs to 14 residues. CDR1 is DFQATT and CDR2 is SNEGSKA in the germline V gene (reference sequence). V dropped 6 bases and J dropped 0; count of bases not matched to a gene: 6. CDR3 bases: TGCAGTGCGAACAGGGGGAGCATGAACACTGAAGCTTTCTTT. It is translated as CSANRGSMNTEAFF.

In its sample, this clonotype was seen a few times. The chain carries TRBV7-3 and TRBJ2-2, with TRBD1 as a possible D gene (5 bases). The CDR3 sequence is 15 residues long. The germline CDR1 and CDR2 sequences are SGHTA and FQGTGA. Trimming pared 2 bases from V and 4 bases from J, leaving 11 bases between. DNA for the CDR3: TGTGCCAGCAGCTTACAGGGTCGTGGCACCGGGGAGCTGTTTTTT. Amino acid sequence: CASSLQGRGTGELFF.

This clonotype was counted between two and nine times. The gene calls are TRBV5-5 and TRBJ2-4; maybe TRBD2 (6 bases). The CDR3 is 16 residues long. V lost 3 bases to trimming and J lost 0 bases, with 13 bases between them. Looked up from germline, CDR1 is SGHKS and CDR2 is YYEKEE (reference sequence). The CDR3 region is CASSSGWGVAKNIQYF. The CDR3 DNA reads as TGTGCCAGCAGCTCAGGATGGGGGGTAGCCAAAAACATTCAGTACTTC.

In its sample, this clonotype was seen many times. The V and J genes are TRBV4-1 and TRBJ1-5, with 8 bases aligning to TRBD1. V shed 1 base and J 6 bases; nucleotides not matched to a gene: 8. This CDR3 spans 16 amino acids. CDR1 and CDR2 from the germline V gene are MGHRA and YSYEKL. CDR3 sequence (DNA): TGCGCCAGCAGCCAAGTTAGGACAGGGTTGGTTCAGCCCCAGCATTTT. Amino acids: CASSQVRTGLVQPQHF.

CDR3 protein: CASGSGQGGQPQHF. The DNA for the CDR3 is TGTGCTAGTGGTTCAGGACAGGGAGGTCAGCCCCAGCATTTT. This chain links TRBV12-5 with TRBJ1-5; 8 bases are shared with TRBD1. J was trimmed by 6 bases and V by 4 bases; bases with no gene match: 5. Germline V gives CDR1 LGHNT, CDR2 FRNRAP. CDR3 length: 14 amino acids.

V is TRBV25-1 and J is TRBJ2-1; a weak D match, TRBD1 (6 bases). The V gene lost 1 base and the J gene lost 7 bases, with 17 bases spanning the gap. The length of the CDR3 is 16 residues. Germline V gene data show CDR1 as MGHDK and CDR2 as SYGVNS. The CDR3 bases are TGTGCCAGCAGTGAATTATCCGGGACACACTTTAATGAGCAGTTCTTC. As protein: CASSELSGTHFNEQFF.

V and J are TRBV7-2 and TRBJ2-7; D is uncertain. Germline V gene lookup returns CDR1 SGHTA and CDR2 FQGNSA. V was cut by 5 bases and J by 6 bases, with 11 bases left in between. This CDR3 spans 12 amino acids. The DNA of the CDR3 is TGTGCCAGCAGCCGATACGGCGGCGAGCAGTACTTC. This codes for CASSRYGGEQYF.

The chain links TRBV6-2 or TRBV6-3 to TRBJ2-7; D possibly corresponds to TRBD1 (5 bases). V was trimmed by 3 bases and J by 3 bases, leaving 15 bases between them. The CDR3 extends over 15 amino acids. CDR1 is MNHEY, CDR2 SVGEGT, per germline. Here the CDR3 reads CASSYQGLEYYEQYF. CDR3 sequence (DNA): TGTGCCAGCAGTTATCAGGGTCTAGAGTACTACGAGCAGTACTTC.

The CDR3 DNA is TGCAGCCTAGAGCGCGGGGTTGAAGCTTTCTTT. Its protein is CSLERGVEAFF. This chain joins TRBV29-1 and TRBJ1-1; D remains unclear. This CDR3 is 11 amino acids long. Trimming took 8 bases from V and 7 from J, leaving 14 bases between them. Germline CDR1 SQVTM, CDR2 ANQGSEA.

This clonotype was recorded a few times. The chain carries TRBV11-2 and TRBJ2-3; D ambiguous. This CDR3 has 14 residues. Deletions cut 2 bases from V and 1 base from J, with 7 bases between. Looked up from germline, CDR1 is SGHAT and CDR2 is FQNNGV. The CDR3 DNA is TGTGCCAGCAGCTTAATGTCGGGCACAGATACGCAGTATTTT. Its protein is CASSLMSGTDTQYF.

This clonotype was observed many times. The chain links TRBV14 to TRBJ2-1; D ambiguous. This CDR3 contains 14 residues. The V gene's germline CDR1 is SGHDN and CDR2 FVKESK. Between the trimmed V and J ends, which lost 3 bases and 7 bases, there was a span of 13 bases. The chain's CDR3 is CASSHGLGRNEQFF. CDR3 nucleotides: TGTGCCAGCAGCCATGGGTTGGGCCGGAATGAGCAGTTCTTC.

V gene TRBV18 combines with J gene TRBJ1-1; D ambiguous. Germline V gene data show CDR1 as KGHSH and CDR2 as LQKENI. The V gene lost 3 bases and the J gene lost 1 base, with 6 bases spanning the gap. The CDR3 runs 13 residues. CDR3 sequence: CASSPTGNTEAFF. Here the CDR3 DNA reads TGTGCCAGCTCACCTACGGGGAACACTGAAGCTTTCTTT. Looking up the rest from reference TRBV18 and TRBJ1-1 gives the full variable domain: NAGVMQNPRHLVRRRGQEARLRCSPMKGHSHVYWYRQLPEEGLKFMVYLQKENIIDESGMPKERFSAEFPKEGPSILRIQQVVRGDSAAYFCASSPTGNTEAFFGQGTRLTVV.

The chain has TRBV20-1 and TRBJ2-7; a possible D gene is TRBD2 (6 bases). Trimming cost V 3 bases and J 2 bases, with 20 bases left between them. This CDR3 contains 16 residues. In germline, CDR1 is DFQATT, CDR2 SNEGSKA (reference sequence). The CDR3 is CSASRLSGVTPYEQYF. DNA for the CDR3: TGCAGTGCTAGTAGGCTTAGCGGTGTCACACCCTACGAGCAGTACTTC.

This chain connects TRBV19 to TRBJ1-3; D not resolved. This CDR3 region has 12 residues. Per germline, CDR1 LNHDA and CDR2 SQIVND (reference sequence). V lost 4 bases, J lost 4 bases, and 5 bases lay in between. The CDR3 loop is CASSTWGNTIYF. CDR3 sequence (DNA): TGTGCCAGTAGTACCTGGGGAAACACCATATATTTT.

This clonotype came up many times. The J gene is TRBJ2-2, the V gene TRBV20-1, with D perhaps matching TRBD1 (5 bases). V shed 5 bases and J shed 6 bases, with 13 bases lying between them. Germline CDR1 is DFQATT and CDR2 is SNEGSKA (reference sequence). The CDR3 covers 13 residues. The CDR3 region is CSASPRRAGELFF. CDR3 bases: TGCAGTGCTTCCCCTCGCAGGGCCGGGGAGCTGTTTTTT.

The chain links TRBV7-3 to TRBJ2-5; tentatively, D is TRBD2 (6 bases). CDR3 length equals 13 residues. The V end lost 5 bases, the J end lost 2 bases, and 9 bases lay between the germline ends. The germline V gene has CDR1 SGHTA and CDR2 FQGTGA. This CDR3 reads CASSRGSQETQYF. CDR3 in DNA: TGTGCCAGCAGCCGGGGGTCACAAGAGACCCAGTACTTC. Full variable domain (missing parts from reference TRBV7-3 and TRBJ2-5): GAGVSQTPSNKVTEKGKYVELRCDPISGHTALYWYRQSLGQGPEFLIYFQGTGAADDSGLPNDRFFAVRPEGSVSTLKIQRTERGDSAVYLCASSRGSQETQYFGPGTRLLVL.

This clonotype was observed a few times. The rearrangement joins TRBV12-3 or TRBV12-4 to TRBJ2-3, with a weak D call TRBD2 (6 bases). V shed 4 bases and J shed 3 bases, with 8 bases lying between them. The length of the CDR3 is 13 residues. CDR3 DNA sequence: TGTGCCAGCAGTTGGGGGAGGACAGATACGCAGTATTTT. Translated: CASSWGRTDTQYF.

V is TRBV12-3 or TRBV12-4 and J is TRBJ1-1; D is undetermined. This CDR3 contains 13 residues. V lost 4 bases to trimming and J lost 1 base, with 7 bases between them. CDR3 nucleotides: TGTGCCAGCAGTTCTACGGCGAACACTGAAGCTTTCTTT. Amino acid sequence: CASSSTANTEAFF.

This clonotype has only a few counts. DNA of the CDR3: TGTGCCAGCAGCCCATTGCCCGCCTGGGCGGGAGACGGCACCGGGGAGCTGTTTTTT. Translated: CASSPLPAWAGDGTGELFF. This chain connects TRBV5-5 to TRBJ2-2, with TRBD2 matching over 7 bases. Per the germline V gene, CDR1 is SGHKS and CDR2 is YYEKEE (reference sequence). CDR3 length: 19 residues. Trimming at V came to 4 bases and at J to 4 bases, leaving 19 bases not matched to a gene.

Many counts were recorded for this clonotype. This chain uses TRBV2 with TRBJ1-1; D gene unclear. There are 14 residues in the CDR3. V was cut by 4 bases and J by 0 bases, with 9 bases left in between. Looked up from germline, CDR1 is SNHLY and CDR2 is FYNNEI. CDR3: CASSGRAMNTEAFF. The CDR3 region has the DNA TGTGCCAGCAGTGGAAGGGCGATGAACACTGAAGCTTTCTTT. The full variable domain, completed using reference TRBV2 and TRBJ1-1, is EPEVTQTPSHQVTQMGQEVILRCVPISNHLYFYWYRQILGQKVEFLVSFYNNEISEKSEIFDDQFSVERPDGSNFTLKIRSTKLEDSAMYFCASSGRAMNTEAFFGQGTRLTVV.

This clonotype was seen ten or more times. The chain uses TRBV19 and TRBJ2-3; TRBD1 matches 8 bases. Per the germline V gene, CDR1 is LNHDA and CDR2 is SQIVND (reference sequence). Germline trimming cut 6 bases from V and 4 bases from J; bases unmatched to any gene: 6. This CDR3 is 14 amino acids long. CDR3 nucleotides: TGTGCCAGTAGGAGCAGGGGGCCCCCAGATACGCAGTATTTT. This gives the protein CASRSRGPPDTQYF.

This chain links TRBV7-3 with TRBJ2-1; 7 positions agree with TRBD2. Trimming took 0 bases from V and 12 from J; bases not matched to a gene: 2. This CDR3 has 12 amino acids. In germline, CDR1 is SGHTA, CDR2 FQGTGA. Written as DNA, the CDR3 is TGTGCCAGCAGCTTAACTGGGACTACGCAGTTCTTC. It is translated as CASSLTGTTQFF.

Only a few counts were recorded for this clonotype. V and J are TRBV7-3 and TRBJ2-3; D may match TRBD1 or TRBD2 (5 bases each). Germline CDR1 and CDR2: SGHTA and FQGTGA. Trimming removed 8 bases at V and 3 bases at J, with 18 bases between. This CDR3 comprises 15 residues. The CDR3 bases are TGTGCCAGCGGCTGGGGGATGACCGATACAGATACGCAGTATTTT. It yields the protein CASGWGMTDTDTQYF.